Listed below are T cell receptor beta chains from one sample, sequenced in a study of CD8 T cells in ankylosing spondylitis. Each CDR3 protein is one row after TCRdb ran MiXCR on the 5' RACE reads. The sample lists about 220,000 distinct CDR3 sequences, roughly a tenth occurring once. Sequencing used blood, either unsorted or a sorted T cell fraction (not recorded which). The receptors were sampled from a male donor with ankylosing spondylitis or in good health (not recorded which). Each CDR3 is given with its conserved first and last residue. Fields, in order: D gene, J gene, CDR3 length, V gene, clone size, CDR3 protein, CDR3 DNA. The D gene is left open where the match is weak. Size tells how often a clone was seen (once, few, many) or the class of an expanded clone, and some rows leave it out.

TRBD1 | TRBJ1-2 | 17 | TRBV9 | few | CASSVGIRGPQTGGYTF | TGTGCCAGCAGCGTAGGTATCAGGGGGCCCCAGACCGGAGGCTACACCTTC
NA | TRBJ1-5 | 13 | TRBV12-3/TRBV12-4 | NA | CASSLGAGQPQHF | TGTGCCAGCAGTTTAGGGGCGGGTCAGCCCCAGCATTTT
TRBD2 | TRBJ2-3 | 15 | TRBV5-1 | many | CASSQNSGDTDTQYF | TGCGCCAGCAGCCAAAATAGCGGGGACACAGATACGCAGTATTTT
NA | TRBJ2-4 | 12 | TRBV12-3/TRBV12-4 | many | CASRLDSFIQYF | TGTGCCAGCAGACTGGACAGTTTTATTCAGTACTTC
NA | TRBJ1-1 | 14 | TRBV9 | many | CASSEGDTNTEAFF | TGTGCCAGCAGCGAGGGGGACACAAACACTGAAGCTTTCTTT
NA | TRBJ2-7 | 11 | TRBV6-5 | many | CATGESYEQYF | TGTGCCACCGGGGAATCCTACGAGCAGTACTTC
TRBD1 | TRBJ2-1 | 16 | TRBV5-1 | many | CASSSDRVGSYNEQFF | TGCGCCAGCAGCTCGGACAGGGTAGGGTCCTACAATGAGCAGTTCTTC
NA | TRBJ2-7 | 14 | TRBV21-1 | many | CASIPDGFEYEQYF | TGTGCCAGCATACCGGACGGTTTTGAGTACGAGCAGTACTTC
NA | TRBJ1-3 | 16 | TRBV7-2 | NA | CASSLVKSSSGNTIYF | TGTGCCAGCAGCTTAGTAAAGTCCAGCTCTGGAAACACCATATATTTT
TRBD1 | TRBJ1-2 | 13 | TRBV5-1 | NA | CASSGTGDYGYTF | TGCGCCAGCTCCGGGACAGGGGACTATGGCTACACCTTC
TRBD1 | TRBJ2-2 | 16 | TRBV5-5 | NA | CASSFDGQGAGGELFF | TGTGCCAGCAGCTTCGACGGACAGGGGGCAGGAGGGGAGCTGTTTTTT
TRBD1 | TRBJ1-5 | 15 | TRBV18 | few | CASSPQGALDQPQHF | TGTGCCAGCTCACCACAGGGGGCTCTCGATCAGCCCCAGCATTTT
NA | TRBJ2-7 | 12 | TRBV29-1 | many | CSVAAGAYEQYF | TGCAGCGTTGCTGCGGGGGCGTACGAGCAGTACTTC
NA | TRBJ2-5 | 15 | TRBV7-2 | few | CASSLVRVVGETQYF | TGTGCCAGCAGCTTAGTCAGGGTGGTTGGGGAGACCCAGTACTTC
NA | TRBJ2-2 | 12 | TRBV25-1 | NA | CASSENEPELFF | TGTGCCAGCAGTGAAAACGAGCCGGAGCTGTTTTTT
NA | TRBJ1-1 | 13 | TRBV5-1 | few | CASSFTPNTEAFF | TGCGCCAGCAGCTTCACCCCGAACACTGAAGCTTTCTTT
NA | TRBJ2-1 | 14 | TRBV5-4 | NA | CASSLGLDYSEQFF | TGTGCCAGCAGCTTGGGGCTCGACTACTCTGAGCAGTTCTTC
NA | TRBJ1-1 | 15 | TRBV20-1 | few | CSARPPSRQNTEAFF | TGCAGTGCTAGACCCCCCTCCAGACAGAACACTGAAGCTTTCTTT
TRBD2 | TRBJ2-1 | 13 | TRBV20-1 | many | CSGWAGGADEQFF | TGCAGTGGTTGGGCCGGGGGGGCTGATGAGCAGTTCTTC
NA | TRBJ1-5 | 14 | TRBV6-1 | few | CASSSTGMDQPQHF | TGTGCCAGCAGCTCTACAGGGATGGATCAGCCCCAGCATTTT
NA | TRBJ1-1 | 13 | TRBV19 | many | CASSWTSDTEAFF | TGTGCCAGTAGTTGGACATCAGACACTGAAGCTTTCTTT
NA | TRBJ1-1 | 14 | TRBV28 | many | CASSLIDGQTEAFF | TGTGCCAGCAGTTTAATCGATGGGCAGACTGAAGCTTTCTTT
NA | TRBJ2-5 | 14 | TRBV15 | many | CATSRSGNQETQYF | TGTGCCACCAGCAGATCGGGGAACCAAGAGACCCAGTACTTC
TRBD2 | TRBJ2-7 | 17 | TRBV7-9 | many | CASSLASGVLYPYEQYF | TGTGCCAGCAGCTTAGCTAGCGGGGTACTCTACCCCTACGAGCAGTACTTC
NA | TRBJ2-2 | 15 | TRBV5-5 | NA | CASSPQIRVTGELFF | TGTGCCAGCAGCCCCCAGATTCGAGTCACCGGGGAGCTGTTTTTT
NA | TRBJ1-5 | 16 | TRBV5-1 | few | CASSLGGTNSNQPQHF | TGCGCCAGCAGCTTGGGAGGTACTAATAGCAATCAGCCCCAGCATTTT
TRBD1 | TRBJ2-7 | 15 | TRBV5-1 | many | CASSLSWDRAHEQYF | TGCGCCAGCAGCTTGTCCTGGGACAGGGCGCACGAGCAGTACTTC
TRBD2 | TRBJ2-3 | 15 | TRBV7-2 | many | CASSVGLAGWDTQYF | TGTGCCAGCAGCGTGGGACTAGCGGGGTGGGATACGCAGTATTTT
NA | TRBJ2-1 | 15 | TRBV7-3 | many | CASSLRPTPYNEQFF | TGTGCCAGCAGCTTAAGACCTACCCCCTACAATGAGCAGTTCTTC